This T cell receptor (beta chain) is drawn from a study of shared clonotypes between healthy human individuals. Study-level background: Every donor yielded three CD4 naive, three CD4 memory, two CD8 naive and one CD8 memory plate.

Study observations and caveats: Generally, naive subsets came out with larger estimated richness than memory subsets. Shared clonotypes across all four donors exceeded non-shared ones in generation probability.

Regarding this clone: The antigen is not known.

The CDR3 is made up of 14 amino acids. Between the trimmed V and J ends, which lost 2 bases and 1 base, there was a span of 8 bases. Germline CDR1 is MNHNY and CDR2 is SVGAGI (reference sequence). Assay: immunoSEQ multiplex PCR; the TCRdb copy retains only in-frame clones and omits some. The profile shows around 2,000,000 clones, 85% to 95% of them singletons. The chain is built from TRBV6-6 and TRBJ1-1; D remains unclear. The sample was naive CD4+ T cells sorted from blood. Described subset: CD45RA+ positively selected. The source of this sequence is a man younger than 35 in good health. The CDR3 loop is CASSYKGQNTEAFF. Here the CDR3 DNA reads TGTGCCAGCAGTTACAAGGGCCAGAACACTGAAGCTTTCTTT.